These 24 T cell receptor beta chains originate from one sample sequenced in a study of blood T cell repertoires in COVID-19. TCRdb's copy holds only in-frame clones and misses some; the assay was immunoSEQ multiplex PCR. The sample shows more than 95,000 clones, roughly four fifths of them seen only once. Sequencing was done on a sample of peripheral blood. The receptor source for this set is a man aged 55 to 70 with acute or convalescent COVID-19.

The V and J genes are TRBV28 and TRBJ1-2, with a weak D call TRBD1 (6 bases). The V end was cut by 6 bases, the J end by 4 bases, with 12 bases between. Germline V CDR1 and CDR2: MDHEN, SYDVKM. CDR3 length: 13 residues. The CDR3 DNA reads TGTGCCAGCAGGCCACAGGGCGGCTATGGCTACACCTTC. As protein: CASRPQGGYGYTF.

CDR3 DNA: TGCGCCAGCAGCTTGGAGCGGGGTGCTAATGAAAAACTGTTTTTT. This gives the protein CASSLERGANEKLFF. The gene calls are TRBV5-1 and TRBJ1-4; D ambiguous. The germline gives CDR1 SGHRS, CDR2 YFSETQ. The CDR3 extends over 15 amino acids. Trimming removed 0 bases at V and 3 bases at J, with 9 bases between.

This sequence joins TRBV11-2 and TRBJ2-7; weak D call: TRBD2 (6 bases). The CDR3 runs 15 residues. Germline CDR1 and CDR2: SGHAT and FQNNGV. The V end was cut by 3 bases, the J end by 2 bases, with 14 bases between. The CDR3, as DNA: TGTGCCAGCAGCTTCCCGGGACTGGTAACCTACGAGCAGTACTTC. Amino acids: CASSFPGLVTYEQYF.

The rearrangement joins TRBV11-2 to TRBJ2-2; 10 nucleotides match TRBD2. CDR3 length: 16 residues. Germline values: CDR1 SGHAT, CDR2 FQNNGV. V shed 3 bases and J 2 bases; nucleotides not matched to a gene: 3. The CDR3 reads CASSFRLAGNTGELFF. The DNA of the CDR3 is TGTGCCAGCAGCTTTCGACTAGCGGGTAACACCGGGGAGCTGTTTTTT.

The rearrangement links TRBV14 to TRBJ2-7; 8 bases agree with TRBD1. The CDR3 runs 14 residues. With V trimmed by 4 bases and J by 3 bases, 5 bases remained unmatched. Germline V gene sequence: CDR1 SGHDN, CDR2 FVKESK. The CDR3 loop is CASSPWTGLYEQYF. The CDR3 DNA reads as TGTGCCAGCAGCCCTTGGACAGGGCTCTACGAGCAGTACTTC.

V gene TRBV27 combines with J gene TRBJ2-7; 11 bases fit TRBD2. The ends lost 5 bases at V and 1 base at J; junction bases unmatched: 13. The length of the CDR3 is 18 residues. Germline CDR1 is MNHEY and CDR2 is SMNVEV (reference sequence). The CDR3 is CASSIRLAGYGKSYEQYF. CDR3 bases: TGTGCCAGCAGTATCAGACTAGCGGGGTACGGTAAGTCCTACGAGCAGTACTTC.

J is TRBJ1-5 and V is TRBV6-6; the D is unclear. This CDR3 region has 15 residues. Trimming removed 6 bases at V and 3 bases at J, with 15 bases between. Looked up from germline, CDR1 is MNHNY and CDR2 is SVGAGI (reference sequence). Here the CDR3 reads CASRPRGELNQPQHF. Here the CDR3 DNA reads TGTGCCAGCAGGCCCCGGGGAGAACTCAATCAGCCCCAGCATTTT.

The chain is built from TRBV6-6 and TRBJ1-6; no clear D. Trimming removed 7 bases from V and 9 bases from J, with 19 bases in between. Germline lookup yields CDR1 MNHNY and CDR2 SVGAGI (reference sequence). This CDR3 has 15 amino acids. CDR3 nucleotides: TGTGCCAGCACTTCCTCTCGCTCCGGCGGTTCACCCCTCCACTTT. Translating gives CASTSSRSGGSPLHF.

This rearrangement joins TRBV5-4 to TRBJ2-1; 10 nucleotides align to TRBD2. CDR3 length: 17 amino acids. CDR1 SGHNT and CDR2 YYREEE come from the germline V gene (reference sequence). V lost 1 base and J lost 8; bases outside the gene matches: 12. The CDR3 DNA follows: TGTGCCAGCAGCTTGAAGACAGCGGGAGGGCCTGGGGATGAGCAGTTCTTC. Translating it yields CASSLKTAGGPGDEQFF.

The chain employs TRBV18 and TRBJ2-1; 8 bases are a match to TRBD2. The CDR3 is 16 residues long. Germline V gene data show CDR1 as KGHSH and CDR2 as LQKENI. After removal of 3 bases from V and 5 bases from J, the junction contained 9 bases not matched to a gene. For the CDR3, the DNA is TGTGCCAGCTCACCCAAGCGGCTAGCGGGCAACAATGAGCAGTTCTTC. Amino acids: CASSPKRLAGNNEQFF.

The CDR3: CASSLVRGPAGELFF. CDR3 DNA: TGTGCCAGCAGTTTGGTCAGGGGGCCGGCCGGGGAGCTGTTTTTT. The chain carries TRBV28 and TRBJ2-2, with TRBD1 matching over 8 bases. The CDR3 has 15 amino acids. Germline V gives CDR1 MDHEN, CDR2 SYDVKM. V lost 3 bases and J lost 6; bases outside the gene matches: 6.

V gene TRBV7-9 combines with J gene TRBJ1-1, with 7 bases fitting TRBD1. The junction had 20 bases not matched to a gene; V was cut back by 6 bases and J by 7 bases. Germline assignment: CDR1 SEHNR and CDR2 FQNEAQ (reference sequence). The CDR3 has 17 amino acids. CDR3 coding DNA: TGTGCCAGCAGGCCGCAGACAACCGAGACAGGGATAGTTGAAGCTTTCTTT. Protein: CASRPQTTETGIVEAFF.

The CDR3: CASSPGTRLNTEAFF. The DNA for the CDR3 is TGTGCCAGCAGTCCCGGGACAAGGCTGAACACTGAAGCTTTCTTT. The genes are TRBV28 and TRBJ1-1, with D maybe TRBD1 (6 bases). Germline V gene lookup returns CDR1 MDHEN and CDR2 SYDVKM. Trimming left V 5 bases short and J 0 bases short, with 13 bases between. CDR3 length: 15 residues.

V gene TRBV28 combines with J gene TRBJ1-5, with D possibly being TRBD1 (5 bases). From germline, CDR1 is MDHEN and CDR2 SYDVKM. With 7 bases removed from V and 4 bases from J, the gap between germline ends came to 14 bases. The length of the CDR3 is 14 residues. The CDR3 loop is CASMRGGGNQPQHF. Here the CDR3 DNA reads TGTGCCAGCATGAGGGGAGGAGGGAATCAGCCCCAGCATTTT.

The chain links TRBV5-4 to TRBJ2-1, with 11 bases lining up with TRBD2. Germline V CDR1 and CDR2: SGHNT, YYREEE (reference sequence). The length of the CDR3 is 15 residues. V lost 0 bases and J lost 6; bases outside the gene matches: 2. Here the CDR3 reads CASSLGSGRVNEQFF. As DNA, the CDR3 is TGTGCCAGCAGCTTGGGTAGCGGGAGGGTCAATGAGCAGTTCTTC.

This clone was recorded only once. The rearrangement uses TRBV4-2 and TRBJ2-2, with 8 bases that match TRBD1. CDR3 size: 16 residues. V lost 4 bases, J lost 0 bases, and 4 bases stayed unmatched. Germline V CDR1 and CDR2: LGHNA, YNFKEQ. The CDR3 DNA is TGTGCCAGCAGCCCGTCACAGGGGGCGAACACCGGGGAGCTGTTTTTT. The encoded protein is CASSPSQGANTGELFF.

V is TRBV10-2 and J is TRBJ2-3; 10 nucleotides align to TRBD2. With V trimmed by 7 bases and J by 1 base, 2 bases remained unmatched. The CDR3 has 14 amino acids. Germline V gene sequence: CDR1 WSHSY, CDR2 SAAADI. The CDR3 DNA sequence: TGCGCCAGCATGGGGACTAGCGGCACAGATACGCAGTATTTT. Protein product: CASMGTSGTDTQYF.

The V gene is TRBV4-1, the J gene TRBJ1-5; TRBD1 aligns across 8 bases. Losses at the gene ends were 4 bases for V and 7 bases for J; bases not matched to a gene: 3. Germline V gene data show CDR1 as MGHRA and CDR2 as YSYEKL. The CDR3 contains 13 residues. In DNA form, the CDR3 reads TGCGCCAGCAGCCTGGACAGGGACCAGCCCCAGCATTTT. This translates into CASSLDRDQPQHF.

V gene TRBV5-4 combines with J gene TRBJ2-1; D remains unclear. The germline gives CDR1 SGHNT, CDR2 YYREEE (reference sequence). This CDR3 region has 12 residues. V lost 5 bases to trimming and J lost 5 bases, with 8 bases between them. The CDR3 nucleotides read TGTGCCAGCAGAACTCCCGACAATGAGCAGTTCTTC. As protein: CASRTPDNEQFF.

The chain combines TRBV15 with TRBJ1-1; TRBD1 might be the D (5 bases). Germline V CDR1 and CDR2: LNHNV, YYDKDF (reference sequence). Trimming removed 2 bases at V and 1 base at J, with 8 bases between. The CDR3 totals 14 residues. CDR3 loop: CATSRSDRNTEAFF. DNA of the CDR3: TGTGCCACCAGCAGATCCGACAGGAACACTGAAGCTTTCTTT. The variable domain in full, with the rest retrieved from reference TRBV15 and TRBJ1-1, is DAMVIQNPRYQVTQFGKPVTLSCSQTLNHNVMYWYQQKSSQAPKLLFHYYDKDFNNEADTPDNFQSRRPNTSFCFLDIRSPGLGDTAMYLCATSRSDRNTEAFFGQGTRLTVV.

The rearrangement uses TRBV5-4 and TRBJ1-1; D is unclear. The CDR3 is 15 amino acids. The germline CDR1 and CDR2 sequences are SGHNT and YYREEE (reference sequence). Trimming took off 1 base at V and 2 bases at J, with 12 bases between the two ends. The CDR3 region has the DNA TGTGCCAGCAGCTTGCTTCTGGAGGGAAACACTGAAGCTTTCTTT. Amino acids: CASSLLLEGNTEAFF.

The CDR3 coding sequence is TGTGCCAGCAGTGGGGGGGGGCGACAGGACCAGCATTTT. It specifies CASSGGGRQDQHF. V is TRBV28 and J is TRBJ1-5, with D perhaps matching TRBD1 (6 bases). There are 13 residues in the CDR3. Germline loops: CDR1 MDHEN, CDR2 SYDVKM. The ends were cut back, 5 bases at V and 12 bases at J, with 17 bases in the middle.

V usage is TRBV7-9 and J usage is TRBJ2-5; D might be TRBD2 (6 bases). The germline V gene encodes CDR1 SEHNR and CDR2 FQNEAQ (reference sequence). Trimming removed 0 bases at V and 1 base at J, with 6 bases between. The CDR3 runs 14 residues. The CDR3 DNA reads TGTGCCAGCAGCTTAGCTAGCGGCCAAGAGACCCAGTACTTC. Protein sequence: CASSLASGQETQYF. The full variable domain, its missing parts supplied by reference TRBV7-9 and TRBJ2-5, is DTGVSQNPRHKITKRGQNVTFRCDPISEHNRLYWYRQTLGQGPEFLTYFQNEAQLEKSRLLSDRFSAERPKGSFSTLEIQRTEQGDSAMYLCASSLASGQETQYFGPGTRLLVL.

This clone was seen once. CDR3 nucleotide sequence: TGTGCCACCTCCCAGGGGGGCCTTCAGTACTTC. This gives the protein CATSQGGLQYF. The chain is built from TRBV19 and TRBJ2-4, with D possibly TRBD1 on 7 matching bases. The germline V gene encodes CDR1 LNHDA and CDR2 SQIVND (reference sequence). V was clipped by 10 bases and J by 11 bases, with 15 bases between them. The CDR3 totals 11 residues. Filled out from reference TRBV19 and TRBJ2-4, the complete variable domain reads DGGITQSPKYLFRKEGQNVTLSCEQNLNHDAMYWYRQDPGQGLRLIYYSQIVNDFQKGDIAEGYSVSREKKESFPLTVTSAQKNPTAFYLCATSQGGLQYFGAGTRLSVL.